The 17 T cell receptor beta chains in this list originate from one sample, sequenced in a study of human T cells and chemical hapten exposure (dated by TCRdb to the early 2020s). Read against the paper, the sample's time point label means: patch test 1, 2 weeks after DPC sensitization. In the paper's terms, the treatment or condition label means: therapeutic diphenylcyclopropenone sensitization with weekly scalp DPC. Library preparation was by RACE. Sequencing was performed on a NextSeq 500. TCRdb itself trimmed the public reads at Q25 with fastp, ran MiXCR and retained productive beta chains. CDR3 protein sequences are deduplicated, and each keeps its most common genes and DNA. The sample profile shows 65,000 to 80,000 distinct CDR3 sequences; 10% to 13% of them were found once. The ten biggest clones cover 1.3% to 1.5% of the sample. Sequences were derived from whole blood, sampled in connection with sensitization to the hapten diphenylcyclopropenone (DPC). The receptors were gathered from a woman aged 50 to 60 with alopecia areata. Some clones in this sample may be carry-over from other donors' samples.

This clonotype appeared many times. J is TRBJ1-3 and V is TRBV21-1; TRBD1 is the table's D call and was not checked against the DNA. TRBV21-1 is shown as a pseudogene. The CDR3 loop spans 16 amino acids. The CDR3 DNA sequence: TGTGCCAGCAGCATAGGGGCCTGTTTCTCTGGAAACACCATATATTTT. As protein: CASSIGACFSGNTIYF.

This clonotype was observed many times. The chain uses TRBV5-6 and TRBJ1-1; D unresolved. This CDR3 is 14 amino acids long. Per germline, CDR1 SGHDT and CDR2 YYEEEE. The V end lost 0 bases, the J end lost 0 bases, and 6 bases lay between the germline ends. The CDR3 reads CASSLVGMNTEAFF. For the CDR3, the DNA is TGTGCCAGCAGCTTGGTAGGGATGAACACTGAAGCTTTCTTT.

At least ten counts were recorded for this clonotype. This rearrangement joins TRBV29-1 to TRBJ2-7; D is perhaps TRBD2 (6 bases). V was shortened by 7 bases and J by 3 bases, with 10 bases between the two germline ends. This CDR3 is 11 amino acids long. Germline V gives CDR1 SQVTM, CDR2 ANQGSEA. CDR3 coding DNA: TGCAGCGGTTGGAGGGGCTACGAGCAGTACTTC. Residues: CSGWRGYEQYF.

This clonotype was detected ten times or more. The chain recombines TRBV13 with TRBJ2-1, with 13 bases fitting TRBD2. Looked up from germline, CDR1 is PRHDT and CDR2 is FYEKMQ (reference sequence). The trim removed 5 bases at V and 9 bases at J, leaving 4 bases unmatched. This CDR3 region has 14 residues. The CDR3 nucleotides read TGTGCCAGCAGCACTAGCGGGAGGGCCAGTGAGCAGTTCTTC. Its protein is CASSTSGRASEQFF.

This clonotype was observed at least ten times. CDR3 sequence: CASSPGSSYEQYF. The DNA for the CDR3 is TGCGCCAGCAGTCCCGGGTCCTCCTACGAGCAGTACTTC. V and J are TRBV10-1 and TRBJ2-7; D is ambiguous. Germline V gene data show CDR1 as WNHNN and CDR2 as SYGVQD (reference sequence). The CDR3 consists of 13 residues. Deletions cut 5 bases from V and 0 bases from J, with 8 bases between.

V gene TRBV7-2 combines with J gene TRBJ2-1; possible D gene TRBD1, 6 bases. The CDR3 is made up of 13 amino acids. V was clipped by 5 bases and J by 10 bases, with 15 bases between them. Germline-derived CDR1 and CDR2 are SGHTA and FQGNSA. The CDR3 region is CASSPQTRGEQFF. Here the CDR3 DNA reads TGTGCCAGCAGCCCCCAGACGAGGGGGGAGCAGTTCTTC.

The genes are TRBV20-1 and TRBJ1-3, with 7 nucleotides matching TRBD1. Germline CDR1 DFQATT, CDR2 SNEGSKA (reference sequence). The CDR3 length is 14 residues. The ends lost 5 bases at V and 0 bases at J; junction bases unmatched: 4. CDR3 bases: TGCAGTGCTGAGACAGGGCGCTCTGGAAACACCATATATTTT. This gives the protein CSAETGRSGNTIYF.

In its sample, this clonotype was seen a few times. The J gene is TRBJ2-5, the V gene TRBV6-5; 13 bases fit TRBD2. The CDR3 is made up of 15 amino acids. Unmatched junction bases numbered 6, after V lost 6 bases and J lost 5 bases. Germline V gene lookup returns CDR1 MNHEY and CDR2 SVGAGI. Written as DNA, the CDR3 is TGTGCCAGCAGCCCGACTAGCGGGAGGACGGAGACCCAGTACTTC. This codes for CASSPTSGRTETQYF.

This clonotype was observed a few times. V and J are TRBV7-9 and TRBJ2-1; 7 bases map to TRBD2. The CDR3 spans 15 residues. The V gene end was trimmed by 4 bases and the J gene end by 10 bases; junction bases not matched to a gene: 13. From germline, CDR1 is SEHNR and CDR2 FQNEAQ (reference sequence). CDR3 DNA: TGTGCCAGCAGCTGGCTAGCGGTCCATCCTACAGAGCAGTTCTTC. Its translation is CASSWLAVHPTEQFF.

The J gene is TRBJ2-7, the V gene TRBV28; 7 positions match TRBD2. Trimming at V came to 5 bases and at J to 2 bases, leaving 9 bases not matched to a gene. The CDR3 extends over 15 amino acids. Germline V CDR1 and CDR2: MDHEN, SYDVKM. CDR3 protein: CASSVRDYPTYEQYF. The CDR3 nucleotides are TGTGCCAGCAGTGTCCGGGACTACCCGACCTACGAGCAGTACTTC.

This clonotype was seen a few times. The rearrangement links TRBV6-5 to TRBJ2-7; D is undetermined. Trimming cost V 2 bases and J 5 bases, with 13 bases left between them. Per the germline V gene, CDR1 is MNHEY and CDR2 is SVGAGI. The CDR3 contains 14 residues. The CDR3 loop is CASSYREITDEQYF. The CDR3 coding sequence is TGTGCCAGCAGTTACCGCGAGATCACCGACGAGCAGTACTTC.

This clonotype was recorded at least ten times. The rearrangement joins TRBV30 to TRBJ2-3; D call uncertain. Trimming shortened V by 2 bases and J by 0 bases, and 3 bases separated the two germline ends. CDR1 GTSNPN and CDR2 SVGIG come from the germline V gene (reference sequence). CDR3 size: 12 residues. CDR3 protein: CAWSPSTDTQYF. CDR3 coding DNA: TGTGCCTGGAGTCCCAGCACAGATACGCAGTATTTT.

V usage is TRBV20-1 and J usage is TRBJ2-7; perhaps D is TRBD1 or TRBD2 (5 bases each). The CDR3 runs to 12 residues. Germline assignment: CDR1 DFQATT and CDR2 SNEGSKA (reference sequence). The ends were cut back, 8 bases at V and 2 bases at J, with 13 bases in the middle. The CDR3 here is CSSRLGPYEQYF. The CDR3 DNA sequence: TGCAGTTCCCGGCTGGGACCCTACGAGCAGTACTTC.

This clonotype has only a few counts. The chain is built from TRBV6-6 and TRBJ1-2, with D perhaps TRBD1 (5 bases). V was clipped by 2 bases and J by 3 bases, with 7 bases between them. The CDR3 runs 13 residues. Germline lookup yields CDR1 MNHNY and CDR2 SVGAGI (reference sequence). DNA of the CDR3: TGTGCCAGCAGTTACCAGGGAGACTATGGCTACACCTTC. Amino acid sequence: CASSYQGDYGYTF.

This clonotype has a handful of counts. The J gene is TRBJ2-7, the V gene TRBV12-3 or TRBV12-4, with a tentative D call TRBD1 (5 bases). V lost 5 bases and J 0 bases, leaving 11 bases between the germline ends. CDR3 length equals 14 residues. The CDR3 DNA is TGTGCCAGCAGTCCCGGACATAGCTCCTACGAGCAGTACTTC. Protein product: CASSPGHSSYEQYF.

The chain employs TRBV20-1 and TRBJ2-1; 10 bases fit TRBD2. The CDR3 loop spans 13 amino acids. With 5 bases clipped from V and 5 bases from J, the junction kept 3 bases outside the gene matches. Germline loops: CDR1 DFQATT, CDR2 SNEGSKA (reference sequence). In DNA, the CDR3 is TGCAGTGCTGGAGGGACTAGCGACAATGAGCAGTTCTTC. It yields the protein CSAGGTSDNEQFF.

The V and J genes are TRBV5-5 and TRBJ2-7; D remains unclear. V shed 2 bases and J shed 3 bases, with 12 bases lying between them. The CDR3 is 14 amino acids. The V gene's germline CDR1 is SGHKS and CDR2 YYEKEE (reference sequence). The CDR3 spells CASSFGRLIYEQYF. In nucleotides, the CDR3 is TGTGCCAGCAGCTTCGGCCGGTTGATCTACGAGCAGTACTTC. The full variable domain, rest sourced from reference TRBV5-5 and TRBJ2-7, is DAGVTQSPTHLIKTRGQQVTLRCSPISGHKSVSWYQQVLGQGPQFIFQYYEKEERGRGNFPDRFSARQFPNYSSELNVNALLLGDSALYLCASSFGRLIYEQYFGPGTRLTVT.